Each of the 21 T cell receptor beta chains below was sequenced from the same sample in a study of OX40 agonist ivuxolimab in advanced cancers. Library generation was performed with the immunoSEQ multiplex PCR assay. The table comes from immuneACCESS by way of TCRdb, which keeps in-frame sequences with V and J called. Part of the clones is missing from these tables; in studies checked, under half for an unresolved V gene and the rest for unknown reasons. The sample has approximately 70,000 clones on record, roughly 84% of them singletons. The biggest ten clones account for about 0.26% of the sample. The sample in question was CD4+ or CD8+ T cells sorted from blood, obtained in a trial of the OX40 agonist ivuxolimab. Receptors originate from an adult with an advanced solid tumor such as melanoma, head and neck, liver or kidney cancer.

This clone was seen only once. CDR3 sequence reads: CASSLRENEQFF. The CDR3 DNA follows: TGTGCCAGCAGCTTAAGGGAAAATGAGCAGTTCTTC. The rearrangement links TRBV9 to TRBJ2-1, with no clear D. CDR1 is SGDLS, CDR2 YYNGEE, per germline. This CDR3 region has 12 residues. V shed 4 bases and J shed 7 bases, with 9 bases lying between them. Drawing the rest from reference TRBV9 and TRBJ2-1, the complete variable domain is DSGVTQTPKHLITATGQRVTLRCSPRSGDLSVYWYQQSLDQGLQFLIQYYNGEERAKGNILERFSAQQFPDLHSELNLSSLELGDSALYFCASSLRENEQFFGPGTRLTVL.

The chain combines TRBV2 with TRBJ2-2; TRBD1 aligns across 11 bases. The CDR3 has 17 amino acids. Trimming removed 4 bases from V and 1 base from J; junction bases left unmatched: 5. CDR1 and CDR2 (germline): SNHLY, FYNNEI. Here the CDR3 reads CASSGDRGGLNTGELFF. The DNA of the CDR3 is TGTGCCAGCAGTGGGGACAGGGGGGGTTTGAACACCGGGGAGCTGTTTTTT.

The chain employs TRBV10-3 and TRBJ1-6, with D possibly TRBD1 on 5 matching bases. The CDR3 is 13 residues long. Trimming took off 9 bases at V and 9 bases at J, with 15 bases between the two ends. The germline CDR1 and CDR2 sequences are ENHRY and SYGVKD. CDR3 in amino acids: CAIKSGLSSPLHF. In nucleotides, the CDR3 is TGTGCCATTAAATCAGGGTTAAGTTCACCCCTCCACTTT.

DNA for the CDR3: TGTGCCAGCAGTGCCACGACAGGCTCTGGGGCCAACGTCCTGACTTTC. It specifies CASSATTGSGANVLTF. This chain links TRBV6-4 with TRBJ2-6; D is possibly TRBD1 (6 bases). V was pared by 4 bases and J by 0 bases, with 10 bases between. CDR3 length equals 16 residues. The germline V gene encodes CDR1 MRHNA and CDR2 SNTAGT.

The chain is built from TRBV15 and TRBJ1-5; D uncertain. Germline V gene sequence: CDR1 LNHNV, CDR2 YYDKDF (reference sequence). There are 13 residues in the CDR3. Trimming shortened V by 5 bases and J by 4 bases, and 9 bases separated the two germline ends. The DNA of the CDR3 is TGTGCCACCAGCGTACAGCTTAATCAGCCCCAGCATTTT. Translated: CATSVQLNQPQHF. The entire variable domain, with the rest obtained from reference TRBV15 and TRBJ1-5, is as follows: DAMVIQNPRYQVTQFGKPVTLSCSQTLNHNVMYWYQQKSSQAPKLLFHYYDKDFNNEADTPDNFQSRRPNTSFCFLDIRSPGLGDTAMYLCATSVQLNQPQHFGDGTRLSIL.

The rearrangement uses TRBV11-2 and TRBJ2-5, with TRBD2 matching over 10 bases. The CDR3 consists of 15 residues. With 4 bases clipped from V and 5 bases from J, the junction kept 7 bases outside the gene matches. Germline assignment: CDR1 SGHAT and CDR2 FQNNGV. The CDR3 DNA reads as TGTGCCAGCAGCTCCCTAGCGGGAGTAAGGGAGACCCAGTACTTC. This translates into CASSSLAGVRETQYF.

V is TRBV11-3 and J is TRBJ2-7; 10 bases fit TRBD2. With V trimmed by 8 bases and J by 3 bases, 7 bases remained unmatched. The germline V gene encodes CDR1 SGHNT and CDR2 YENEEA. The CDR3 runs to 14 residues. The CDR3 DNA reads as TGTGCCAGCCCCTCTAGCGGGAGCATCTACGAGCAGTACTTC. It codes for CASPSSGSIYEQYF.

Only one count was recorded for this clone. The chain combines TRBV6-5 with TRBJ1-2; TRBD1 aligns across 7 bases. CDR3 length: 12 residues. With 8 bases clipped from V and 1 base from J, the junction kept 1 base outside the gene matches. CDR1 MNHEY and CDR2 SVGAGI come from the germline V gene. The CDR3 region is CASRDSNYGYTF. The CDR3 nucleotides are TGTGCCAGCCGGGACAGTAACTATGGCTACACCTTC.

The V gene is TRBV2, the J gene TRBJ1-5; D perhaps matches TRBD1 (6 bases). The CDR3 consists of 17 residues. The V gene's germline CDR1 is SNHLY and CDR2 FYNNEI. V gave up 6 bases and J gave up 4 bases, with 22 bases separating them. The CDR3 DNA sequence: TGTGCCAGCAGCCCAGAAAAGTCGGGGGCCGGGAATCAGCCCCAGCATTTT. It yields the protein CASSPEKSGAGNQPQHF. Variable domain in full (rest from reference TRBV2 and TRBJ1-5): EPEVTQTPSHQVTQMGQEVILRCVPISNHLYFYWYRQILGQKVEFLVSFYNNEISEKSEIFDDQFSVERPDGSNFTLKIRSTKLEDSAMYFCASSPEKSGAGNQPQHFGDGTRLSIL.

The V call is TRBV12-5, the J call TRBJ1-1, with unresolved D. V dropped 2 bases and J dropped 7 bases, with 20 bases sitting between them. The CDR3 length is 16 residues. CDR1 LGHNT and CDR2 FRNRAP come from the germline V gene. CDR3 amino acids: CASGLFFSGSRNEAFF. The CDR3 region has the DNA TGTGCTAGTGGTTTGTTTTTTTCGGGTTCGCGGAATGAAGCTTTCTTT. Looking up the rest from reference TRBV12-5 and TRBJ1-1 gives the full variable domain: DARVTQTPRHKVTEMGQEVTMRCQPILGHNTVFWYRQTMMQGLELLAYFRNRAPLDDSGMPKDRFSAEMPDATLATLKIQPSEPRDSAVYFCASGLFFSGSRNEAFFGQGTRLTVV.

The J gene is TRBJ2-7, the V gene TRBV6-5, with unresolved D. V lost 2 bases and J lost 6, with 17 bases in between. The V gene's germline CDR1 is MNHEY and CDR2 SVGAGI. The CDR3 is 15 amino acids. CDR3 in DNA: TGTGCCAGCAGTTACCGGGCTGGGATCGAGAGCGAGCAGTACTTC. Translated, it gives CASSYRAGIESEQYF.

The rearrangement joins TRBV11-2 to TRBJ2-5; 7 nucleotides line up with TRBD2. Trimming removed 5 bases from V and 5 bases from J; junction bases left unmatched: 8. Germline V gene data show CDR1 as SGHAT and CDR2 as FQNNGV. The CDR3 sequence is 14 residues long. For the CDR3, the DNA is TGTGCCAGCAGCCAAGGACTAGTTGGCGAGACCCAGTACTTC. It yields the protein CASSQGLVGETQYF.

This rearrangement joins TRBV27 to TRBJ2-7, with 8 bases fitting TRBD1. After removal of 2 bases from V and 3 bases from J, the junction contained 9 bases not matched to a gene. The length of the CDR3 is 16 residues. CDR1 and CDR2 from the germline V gene are MNHEY and SMNVEV (reference sequence). The CDR3 loop reads CASSLTGRGPNYEQYF. The CDR3 DNA is TGTGCCAGCAGTTTAACCGGCAGGGGGCCAAACTACGAGCAGTACTTC.

The V and J genes are TRBV5-4 and TRBJ2-5, with D possibly being TRBD2 (5 bases). V shed 3 bases and J shed 5 bases, with 11 bases lying between them. The germline gives CDR1 SGHNT, CDR2 YYREEE (reference sequence). This CDR3 has 13 residues. The chain's CDR3 is CASSSLAPETQYF. CDR3 DNA: TGTGCCAGCAGCTCTCTAGCTCCGGAGACCCAGTACTTC.

The CDR3 spells CASRNRETDTQYF. CDR3 coding DNA: TGTGCCAGCAGAAACAGGGAGACAGATACGCAGTATTTT. The chain has TRBV6-5 and TRBJ2-3; D is possibly TRBD1 (6 bases). Germline-derived CDR1 and CDR2 are MNHEY and SVGAGI. CDR3 length: 13 amino acids. The ends were cut back, 6 bases at V and 3 bases at J, with 10 bases in the middle.

The chain recombines TRBV28 with TRBJ1-1; tentative D call: TRBD1 (5 bases). CDR3 length: 15 residues. Trimming took 3 bases from V and 4 from J, leaving 15 bases between them. Germline CDR1 MDHEN, CDR2 SYDVKM. In DNA, the CDR3 is TGTGCCAGCAGTTTCGGGGCTGTGCCCCGCACTGAAGCTTTCTTT. This gives the protein CASSFGAVPRTEAFF.

This chain connects TRBV7-2 to TRBJ2-3; the match to TRBD2 covers 7 bases. Trimming at V came to 1 base and at J to 1 base, leaving 5 bases not matched to a gene. From germline, CDR1 is SGHTA and CDR2 FQGNSA. CDR3 length: 16 residues. The CDR3 DNA sequence: TGTGCCAGCAGCTTAGGACGGCTAGCGGGCACAGATACGCAGTATTTT. Protein: CASSLGRLAGTDTQYF.

The chain employs TRBV18 and TRBJ2-2; TRBD1 aligns across 7 bases. V shed 0 bases and J 2 bases; nucleotides not matched to a gene: 12. CDR3 size: 19 residues. Germline CDR1 KGHSH, CDR2 LQKENI. The CDR3 here is CASSPPLSAWTGNTGELFF. CDR3 coding DNA: TGTGCCAGCTCACCACCTCTTTCAGCTTGGACAGGAAACACCGGGGAGCTGTTTTTT.

The chain couples TRBV6-5 to TRBJ1-4; D not certain. The ends were cut back, 7 bases at V and 4 bases at J, with 13 bases in the middle. In germline, CDR1 is MNHEY, CDR2 SVGAGI. This CDR3 has 14 amino acids. As DNA, the CDR3 is TGTGCCAGCAAGGAGAAGCACCATAATGAAAAACTGTTTTTT. This gives the protein CASKEKHHNEKLFF.

This chain connects TRBV5-4 to TRBJ2-5; TRBD2 might be the D (5 bases). There are 14 residues in the CDR3. The germline gives CDR1 SGHNT, CDR2 YYREEE (reference sequence). Trimming shortened V by 7 bases and J by 3 bases, and 16 bases separated the two germline ends. The DNA for the CDR3 is TGTGCCAGCCACCGTACAGCGGATAAAGAGACCCAGTACTTC. This translates into CASHRTADKETQYF.

V gene TRBV11-2 combines with J gene TRBJ2-1; the D gene is possibly TRBD2 (5 bases). The CDR3 is 13 amino acids. From germline, CDR1 is SGHAT and CDR2 FQNNGV. The V end was cut by 0 bases, the J end by 10 bases, with 10 bases between. This chain's CDR3 is CASSLESGGEQFF. The CDR3 bases are TGTGCCAGCAGCTTAGAAAGTGGCGGGGAGCAGTTCTTC. The whole variable domain, filled in from reference TRBV11-2 and TRBJ2-1, reads EAGVAQSPRYKIIEKRQSVAFWCNPISGHATLYWYQQILGQGPKLLIQFQNNGVVDDSQLPKDRFSAERLKGVDSTLKIQPAKLEDSAVYLCASSLESGGEQFFGPGTRLTVL.